This T cell receptor (beta chain) was identified during a study of cytomegalovirus exposure and HLA in healthy donors (dated by TCRdb to 2016 to 2017). Notes on the research overall: According to an earlier analysis of 550 to 700 of the donors, 150 million to 200 million T cells yielded 90 million to 130 million unique TCR beta sequences and 276 Gb of sequence data. In a later genetic analysis, genome-wide SNP genotypes for about three fifths of the roughly 670 donors were used, and that subset was treated as a discovery cohort. Typing coverage differed by locus: A, B, C, DRB1 and DQB1 were typed in roughly 629-630 donors, DQA1 in about 500, DPA1 in 606, and DPB1 in approximately 450. Of the roughly 400 genotyped donors, about 84% fell in the genetic ancestry cluster associated with self-reported Caucasian donors. Rather than drawing on any new phenotypic data, the later analysis identified candidate immune exposures from TCR beta sequences and the way those sequences occurred across donors. Donor age, sex, ethnicity and CMV serostatus were compiled alongside the repertoire data. Class I and class II HLA loci were covered by the typing at four-digit resolution. Roughly 5 DR-DQ haplotypes were handled as single units for association and clustering, since linkage in the cohort was strong. An earlier analysis of fewer than 750 of the donors used high-throughput TCR beta sequencing to judge whether each TCR beta V gene segment behaved as functional or pseudogenic. On average, 235,054 unique TCR beta nucleotide sequences were sequenced per donor among 300 to 500 genotyped donors of the cohort, with roughly 18% of those sequences being non-productive. Every discovery cohort repertoire had been produced on one sequencing platform. A later analysis re-analyzed previously published TCR beta repertoires from 550 to 700 donors and added high-resolution HLA genotyping to study TCR occurrence patterns. To predict cytomegalovirus infection status, the study brought together high-throughput TCR immunosequencing, statistical association of individual TCRs with disease status, and machine learning. Besides the first cohort of some 670 subjects, a separate validation cohort made up of 120 or so different subjects was used. An early release that covered about 600 HLA-typed donors contained about 290 gigabases of sequencing data and tens of millions of unique TCR sequences. The study was designed to test whether signatures of past pathogen exposure could be identified by cataloging public T cell receptors. The study used immunosequencing to profile the T cell repertoires of hundreds of subjects and linked those repertoires to cytomegalovirus serostatus.

The investigation overall reported the following: Across donors, most TCR sequences were observed very rarely, whereas some public TCRs were present in many individuals. The presence/absence analyses assumed that sequencing depth was roughly uniform across donors, and that assumption may not be true. Several of the top co-occurrence clusters appeared to be linked to parvovirus B19, influenza, CMV and Epstein-Barr virus, according to a later analysis. The earlier analysis of 587 of the donors excluded over 15 rarely observed V segments, including chromosome 9 orphons, because counts were too low. The 87-base-pair reads could not distinguish some IMGT-functional V segments, including TRBV6-2 and TRBV6-3, so those segments were excluded. In vitro tests confirmed that a few of the cytomegalovirus-associated TCR beta chains recognize cytomegalovirus antigens. The sequencing pipeline was judged likely to have produced a cluster of highly shared sequence variants as a technical artifact. A later analysis associated 15,000 to 20,000 TCR beta sequences with specific HLA alleles at a false discovery rate of 0.05. Linkage disequilibrium might explain the correlated functional status among segregating V segments, but an unknown experimental factor could not be ruled out. In an earlier analysis of approximately 590 of the donors, most TCR beta V segments appeared in productive rearrangements about 87% or about 30% of the time, broadly matching IMGT annotations. The study gave a list of roughly 150 TCR beta chains associated with cytomegalovirus. In a later analysis, TCR association rates were found to vary across HLA loci, with the most associated TCRs seen for DRB1 alleles and the fewest for HLA-C alleles. The classifier was reported to diagnose cytomegalovirus status with high specificity and sensitivity in both the original cohort and the validation cohort. When HLA alleles, especially DR and DQ, strongly co-occurred, attributing TCR associations to individual alleles was difficult. Immune exposure information for the cohort was limited to CMV serostatus. An association between a missense DCLRE1C variant and V-gene and J-gene trimming of TCR beta chains was found in a later genetic analysis and replicated in an independent cohort. A later analysis found that most CMV-associated TCR beta chains appeared HLA-restricted, with HLA associations seemingly driven largely by CMV exposure. This cohort had only TCR beta chains sequenced, and the lack of alpha or paired-chain data limited which features could be detected. A further reported finding was that TCR beta sequences accurately predicted the HLA-A and HLA-B alleles for most subjects in the first cohort. The authors suggested that the approach could potentially be generalized to other disease states and immunological phenotypes. In a later analysis, HLA-associated TCR beta chains were found to be more clonally expanded and to have lower generation probabilities than equally common non-associated chains. Because HLA typing was missing for some donors at each locus, association tests included only the typed subset. Compared with the approximately 670-donor mean, donors in an Asian-associated ancestry cluster had fewer N-insertions in productive TCRs, according to a later genetic analysis.

Via the germline V gene, CDR1 is KGHSH and CDR2 LQKENI. The CDR3, cysteine through phenylalanine, is 13 amino acids long. The sequence is cut down to CDR3 DNA, 39 bases in frame from base 1. After removal of 6 bases from V and 3 bases from J, the junction retains 1 base not matched to a gene. Concerning this clone itself: Its target antigen remains unknown. The record has no base qualities; no much larger clone is one base away.

The cohort consisted of 666 healthy bone marrow donors. Cohort members were all nominally healthy when sampled, although unrecorded immune exposures were likely present. The donor tested CMV seronegative and was one of the 352 seronegative cohort members. A peripheral blood sample was collected from each donor, and TCR beta sequencing was performed on peripheral blood mononuclear cells. Genomic DNA was extracted from the blood cell samples with the Qiagen DNeasy Blood Extraction Kit. Library construction relied on the immunoSEQ multiplex PCR assay. For the multiplex PCR, a mixture combining 60 forward primers for TCR Vbeta segments and 13 reverse primers for TCR Jbeta segments was used. Amplification of the CDR3 region of rearranged TCR beta genes was performed with a multiplex PCR assay on genomic DNA. The Illumina HiSeq System was used to sequence the amplified TCR beta libraries as 87-base-pair reads. On the study's bioinformatics: In a later analysis, some 80 million unique TCR beta chains were counted across the roughly 670 repertoires, and approximately 11 million of these chains were shared by at least two donors. Raw reads were error-corrected and collapsed into unique sequences with a nearest-neighbor algorithm that merged closely related sequences to remove PCR and sequencing errors. To assign V, D and J gene segments, CDR3 sequences were aligned to IMGT reference sequences. For a sequence to be retained, at least a six-nucleotide match to both a V gene segment and a J gene segment was required. A rearrangement was called productive if the CDR3 had no stop codons and remained in frame with V and J, and every other rearrangement was called non-productive. CDR3 was defined by IMGT convention, running from the second conserved V-encoded cysteine to the conserved J-encoded phenylalanine. The earlier analysis of 500 to 600 of the donors excluded sequences that lacked an unambiguous match to a single V gene segment. An earlier analysis of a few hundred of the donors called V segments functional above 56.7% productive rearrangements and segregating when the between-donor standard deviation exceeded 5%. A statistical classification framework was built to diagnose cytomegalovirus status from the catalog of TCR beta chain sequences. In a later analysis, TCR nucleotide sequences were compared against IMGT/GENE-DB human TR gene sequences so that V and J genes could be assigned. A later analysis assigned CDR3 sequences and most-parsimonious VDJ recombination scenarios with the TCRdist pipeline. In a later analysis, each TCR beta chain was defined by its CDR3 amino acid sequence together with its V-gene family, and reads without a unique V-gene family were excluded. In a later analysis, 500 to 650 highly shared, low-generation-probability nucleotide sequences were removed to address suspected cross-contamination and a sequencing artifact. A later analysis calculated a clonal expansion index for each public chain from normalized within-repertoire ranks of inferred template counts. Generation probabilities in a later analysis came from a VDJ recombination model fitted to out-of-frame rearrangements, and those results were checked against IGoR. In a later analysis, TCR-TCR, TCR-HLA and TCR-CMV co-occurrence was scored with hypergeometric tests, and a repertoire-size bias correction was applied to TCR pairs. To estimate false discovery rates, a later analysis permuted the HLA or CMV assignments 20 times. In a later analysis, co-occurring TCRs were grouped with DBSCAN, and TCRdist sequence similarity was added when clustering was performed within HLA-allele-positive subsets. Repertoires with fewer than 30,000 or more than 120,000 public chains were left out of co-occurrence clustering, as were four to six repertoires with anomalous nucleotide sharing. TCRdb limited this immuneACCESS table to in-frame rearrangements with V and J called. A share of clones is missing; checked studies link under half to unresolved V genes, and the rest is unexplained. The D gene and trimming were derived from the DNA, and the V and J assignments and clone size from that table. Present in this sample are roughly 190,000 clones, 79% of which were seen just once. The ten most abundant clones make up approximately 2.2% of the sample.

The chain is assembled from TRBV18 and TRBJ1-5, with 8 central nucleotides matching TRBD1. Sequenced material: PBMCs. The clonotype originates from a woman aged 50 to 60 in good health and CMV-seronegative. The nucleotide sequence reads as follows: TGTGCCAGCTCGGGACAGGACAATCAGCCCCAGCATTTT. This is translated as CASSGQDNQPQHF.